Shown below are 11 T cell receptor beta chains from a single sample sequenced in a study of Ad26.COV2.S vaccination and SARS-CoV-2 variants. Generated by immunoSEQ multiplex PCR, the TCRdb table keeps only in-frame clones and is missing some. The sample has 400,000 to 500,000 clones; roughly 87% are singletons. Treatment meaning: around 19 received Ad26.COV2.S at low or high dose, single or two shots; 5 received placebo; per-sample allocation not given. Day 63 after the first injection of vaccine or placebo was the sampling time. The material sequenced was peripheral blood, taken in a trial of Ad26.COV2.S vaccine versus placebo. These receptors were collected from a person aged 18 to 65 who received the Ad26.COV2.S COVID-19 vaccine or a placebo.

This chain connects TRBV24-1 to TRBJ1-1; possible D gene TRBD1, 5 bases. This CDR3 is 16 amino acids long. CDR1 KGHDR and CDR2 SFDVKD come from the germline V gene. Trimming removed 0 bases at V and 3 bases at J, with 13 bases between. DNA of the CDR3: TGTGCCACCAGTGATTTGGTGGGAGGGGTGGACACTGAAGCTTTCTTT. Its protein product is CATSDLVGGVDTEAFF.

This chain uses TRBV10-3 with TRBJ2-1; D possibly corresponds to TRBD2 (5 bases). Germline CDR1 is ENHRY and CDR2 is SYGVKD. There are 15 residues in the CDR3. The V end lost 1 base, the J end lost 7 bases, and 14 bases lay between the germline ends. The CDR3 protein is CAISEFLRESNEQFF. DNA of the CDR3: TGTGCCATCAGTGAGTTCTTACGGGAATCGAATGAGCAGTTCTTC.

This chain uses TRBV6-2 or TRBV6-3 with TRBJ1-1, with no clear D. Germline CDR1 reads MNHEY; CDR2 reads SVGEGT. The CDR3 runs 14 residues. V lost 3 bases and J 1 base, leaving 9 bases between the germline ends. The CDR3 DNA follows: TGTGCCAGCAGTTATGGACCGGGGAACACTGAAGCTTTCTTT. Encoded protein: CASSYGPGNTEAFF.

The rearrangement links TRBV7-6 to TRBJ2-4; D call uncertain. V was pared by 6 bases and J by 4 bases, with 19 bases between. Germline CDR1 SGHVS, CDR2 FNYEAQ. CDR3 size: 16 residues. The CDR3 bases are TGTGCCAGCAGTCCTTCCCGCGGAGTAGTTAAAAACATTCAGTACTTC. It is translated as CASSPSRGVVKNIQYF. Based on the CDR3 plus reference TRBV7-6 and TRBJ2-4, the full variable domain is GAGVSQSPRYKVTKRGQDVALRCDPISGHVSLYWYRQALGQGPEFLTYFNYEAQQDKSGLPNDRFSAERPEGSISTLTIQRTEQRDSAMYRCASSPSRGVVKNIQYFGAGTRLSVL.

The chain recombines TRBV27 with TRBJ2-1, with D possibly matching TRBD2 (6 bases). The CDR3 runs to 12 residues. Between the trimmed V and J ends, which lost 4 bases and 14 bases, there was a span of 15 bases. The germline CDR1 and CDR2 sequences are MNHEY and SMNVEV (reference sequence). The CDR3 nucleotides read TGTGCCAGCAGTTCCTCGGGACTCCCTGAGTTCTTC. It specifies CASSSSGLPEFF.

Here the CDR3 DNA reads TGTGCCAGCAGTGCCCTAGGGCAAGAGACCCAGTACTTC. Translating gives CASSALGQETQYF. The chain recombines TRBV12-3 or TRBV12-4 with TRBJ2-5; D is unresolved. The CDR3 is 13 residues long. V was cut by 5 bases and J by 2 bases, with 9 bases left in between.

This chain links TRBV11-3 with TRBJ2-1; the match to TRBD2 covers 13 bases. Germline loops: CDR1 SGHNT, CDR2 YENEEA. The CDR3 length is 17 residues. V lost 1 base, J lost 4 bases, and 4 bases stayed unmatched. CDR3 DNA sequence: TGTGCCAGCAGCTTAGTTTCACTAGCGGGAGGGTACAATGAGCAGTTCTTC. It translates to CASSLVSLAGGYNEQFF. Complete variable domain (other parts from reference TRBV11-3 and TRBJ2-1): EAGVVQSPRYKIIEKKQPVAFWCNPISGHNTLYWYLQNLGQGPELLIRYENEEAVDDSQLPKDRFSAERLKGVDSTLKIQPAELGDSAVYLCASSLVSLAGGYNEQFFGPGTRLTVL.

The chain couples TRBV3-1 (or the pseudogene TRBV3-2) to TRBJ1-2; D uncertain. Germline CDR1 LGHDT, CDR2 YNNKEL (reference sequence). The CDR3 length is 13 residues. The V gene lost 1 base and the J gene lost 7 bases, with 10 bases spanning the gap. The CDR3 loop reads CASSQVLAGGYTF. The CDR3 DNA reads TGTGCCAGCAGCCAAGTCCTGGCCGGTGGCTACACCTTC.

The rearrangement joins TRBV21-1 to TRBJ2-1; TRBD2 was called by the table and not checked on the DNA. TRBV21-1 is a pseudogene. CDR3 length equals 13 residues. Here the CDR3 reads CASSPRTTYEQFF. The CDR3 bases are TGTGCCAGCAGCCCCCGGACTACCTATGAGCAGTTCTTC.

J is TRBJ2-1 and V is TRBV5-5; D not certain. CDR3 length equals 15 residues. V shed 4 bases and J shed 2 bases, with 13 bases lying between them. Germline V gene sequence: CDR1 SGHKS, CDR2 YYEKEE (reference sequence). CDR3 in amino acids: CASSIDLPPYNEQFF. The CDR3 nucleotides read TGTGCCAGCAGCATCGACTTGCCCCCCTACAATGAGCAGTTCTTC.

The CDR3 DNA follows: TGTGCCAGCAGTTACAGGGGTACCAATGAAAAACTGTTTTTT. As protein: CASSYRGTNEKLFF. The V gene is TRBV6-5, the J gene TRBJ1-4, with a tentative D call TRBD1 (5 bases). The germline V gene encodes CDR1 MNHEY and CDR2 SVGAGI. Trimming shortened V by 2 bases and J by 5 bases, and 9 bases separated the two germline ends. The CDR3 spans 14 residues.